The sample holds many counts of the clone carrying this T cell receptor (beta chain). The entry originates in a study of T cells in Graves' hyperthyroidism and ophthalmopathy. Study-level background: Sampling of peripheral blood happened at initial diagnosis, prior to any treatment.

V lost 8 bases and J 4 bases, leaving 15 bases between the germline ends. The CDR3 is made up of 14 amino acids. Participants, patients aged 18 to 65, had newly diagnosed hyperthyroidism with a duration under 2 months. Every diagnosis used clinical symptoms, serum thyroxine and TRAb, thyroid ultrasound and orbital computed tomography. Approximately 10 ml of fresh peripheral blood supplied the PBMCs. Template material for amplifying TCR beta CDR3 regions consisted of RNA transcripts. Using the HTBI primer set, a first-round RT-PCR was run on the TCR CDR3. MiXCR, run by TCRdb on the multiplex PCR reads, gives a single entry per CDR3 protein. The data show roughly 660,000 distinct CDR3 sequences, roughly 17% seen once.

The chain has TRBV12-3 or TRBV12-4 and TRBJ1-5, with TRBD1 as a possible D gene (5 bases). The receptor was derived from a middle-aged man with Graves' hyperthyroidism. Sequenced input: blood. In nucleotides, the CDR3 is TGTGCCAGCTCCATGGGGGGAGGAAATCAGCCCCAGCATTTT. This sequence encodes CASSMGGGNQPQHF.